These T cell receptor beta chains were read from a single sample in a study of blood T cell repertoires in COVID-19. The data were produced by immunoSEQ multiplex PCR, yet TCRdb's version contains in-frame clones alone and is incomplete. The sample has about 490,000 clones; 80% to 90% are singletons. Input material: peripheral blood. The receptor source for this set is a human donor in a cohort sampled during active COVID-19. Each CDR3 is given with its conserved first and last residue. Each record gives: J gene, clone size, V gene, D gene, CDR3 DNA, CDR3 protein. A D gene is named only where the DNA matches it firmly. Clone size is shown for a subset of rows, as once, few, many or a class of expanded clone.

j_call: TRBJ2-3; clone_size: NA; v_call: TRBV6-2/TRBV6-3; d_call: NA; cdr3_nt: TGTGCCAGCAGTTTCGACAGCGGGTACCGCACAGATACGCAGTATTTT; cdr3_aa: CASSFDSGYRTDTQYF
j_call: TRBJ2-7; clone_size: NA; v_call: TRBV28; d_call: TRBD2; cdr3_nt: TGTGCCAGCAGTCAGACTAGCGGAGACTACGAGCAGTACTTC; cdr3_aa: CASSQTSGDYEQYF
j_call: TRBJ1-4; clone_size: NA; v_call: TRBV4-1; d_call: TRBD1; cdr3_nt: TGCGCCAGCAGCCCCACGGGACAGTTTAATGAAAAACTGTTTTTT; cdr3_aa: CASSPTGQFNEKLFF
j_call: TRBJ1-2; clone_size: few; v_call: TRBV19; d_call: TRBD1; cdr3_nt: TGTGCCAGTACCAGACAGGGGGCGCTTTCCGGCTACACCTTC; cdr3_aa: CASTRQGALSGYTF
j_call: TRBJ1-1; clone_size: once; v_call: TRBV28; d_call: NA; cdr3_nt: TGTGCCAGCAGTTTGCAGGGTATGCACACTGAAGCTTTCTTT; cdr3_aa: CASSLQGMHTEAFF
j_call: TRBJ2-1; clone_size: NA; v_call: TRBV18; d_call: TRBD1; cdr3_nt: TGTGCCAGCTCACCACCGAGGGGACAGGGGGCTAGCGGGAACCACAATGAGCAGTTCTTC; cdr3_aa: CASSPPRGQGASGNHNEQFF
j_call: TRBJ1-1; clone_size: NA; v_call: TRBV6-5; d_call: NA; cdr3_nt: TGTGCCAGCAGTCCTCAGGGGCTGAACACTGAAGCTTTCTTT; cdr3_aa: CASSPQGLNTEAFF
j_call: TRBJ2-5; clone_size: NA; v_call: TRBV3-1/TRBV3-2; d_call: TRBD1; cdr3_nt: TGTGCCAGCAGCCCCGGGACAGGGGACCAAGAGACCCAGTACTTC; cdr3_aa: CASSPGTGDQETQYF
j_call: TRBJ2-7; clone_size: NA; v_call: TRBV6-1; d_call: NA; cdr3_nt: TGTGCCAGCAGTGAAGATGGAAGCTCGGAGTTTTCCGAGCAGTACTTC; cdr3_aa: CASSEDGSSEFSEQYF
j_call: TRBJ1-2; clone_size: NA; v_call: TRBV19; d_call: TRBD1; cdr3_nt: TGTGCCAGTAGTGCACCGGGACAGGGGAGCGGCTACACCTTC; cdr3_aa: CASSAPGQGSGYTF
j_call: TRBJ2-1; clone_size: NA; v_call: TRBV30; d_call: TRBD2; cdr3_nt: TGTGCCTGGAGTCTTACTAGCGGGAGAGGCTATGAGCAGTTCTTC; cdr3_aa: CAWSLTSGRGYEQFF
j_call: TRBJ2-7; clone_size: few; v_call: TRBV7-3; d_call: TRBD2; cdr3_nt: TGTGCCAGCAGCCCCAGCGGGAGCTCCTACGAGCAGTACTTC; cdr3_aa: CASSPSGSSYEQYF
j_call: TRBJ1-1; clone_size: NA; v_call: TRBV4-3; d_call: TRBD1; cdr3_nt: TGCGCCAGCAGCCAAGATGGAGTAGGGGGCGATCTTGAAGCTTTCTTT; cdr3_aa: CASSQDGVGGDLEAFF
j_call: TRBJ1-1; clone_size: few; v_call: TRBV5-1; d_call: NA; cdr3_nt: TGCGCCAGCAGCTTGGAACAGAACACTGAAGCTTTCTTT; cdr3_aa: CASSLEQNTEAFF
j_call: TRBJ1-4; clone_size: NA; v_call: TRBV12-3/TRBV12-4; d_call: TRBD1; cdr3_nt: TGTGCCAGCAGACAGGGGGCATTCGAAAAACTGTTTTTT; cdr3_aa: CASRQGAFEKLFF
j_call: TRBJ2-1; clone_size: NA; v_call: TRBV12-3/TRBV12-4; d_call: NA; cdr3_nt: TGTGCCACAGGGATTCCGAATGAGCAGTTCTTC; cdr3_aa: CATGIPNEQFF
j_call: TRBJ2-5; clone_size: NA; v_call: TRBV5-3; d_call: NA; cdr3_nt: TGTGCCAGAAGCCCGGCTGGTCAGGGTGGAGAGACCCAGTACTTC; cdr3_aa: CARSPAGQGGETQYF
j_call: TRBJ1-2; clone_size: NA; v_call: TRBV10-3; d_call: NA; cdr3_nt: TGTGCCATCAGCCCTTCGGGGGTGGGCTATGGCTACACCTTC; cdr3_aa: CAISPSGVGYGYTF
j_call: TRBJ2-1; clone_size: NA; v_call: TRBV7-2; d_call: NA; cdr3_nt: TGTGCCAGCAGATTTCCCTCGGGGGACGATGAGCAGTTCTTC; cdr3_aa: CASRFPSGDDEQFF
j_call: TRBJ1-6; clone_size: few; v_call: TRBV7-2; d_call: NA; cdr3_nt: TGTGCCAGCAGCTTAGCCACCCACACGAATTCACCCCTCCACTTT; cdr3_aa: CASSLATHTNSPLHF
j_call: TRBJ1-2; clone_size: NA; v_call: TRBV7-9; d_call: NA; cdr3_nt: TGTGCCAGCAGCTTAGGGGAGGGCACGGGTAACTATGGCTACACCTTC; cdr3_aa: CASSLGEGTGNYGYTF
j_call: TRBJ2-7; clone_size: NA; v_call: TRBV12-2; d_call: NA; cdr3_nt: TGTGCAAGTCGCTTAGCTTCCTCCACGCGGACAGGGCCCAATACTCGCCGATCCTACGAGCAGTACTTC; cdr3_aa: CASRLASSTRTGPNTRRSYEQYF
j_call: TRBJ2-5; clone_size: NA; v_call: TRBV21-1; d_call: NA; cdr3_nt: TGTGCCAGCAGCAAAGGTCAGGTCGTAGAGACCCAGTACTTC; cdr3_aa: CASSKGQVVETQYF
j_call: TRBJ1-6; clone_size: NA; v_call: TRBV6-5; d_call: NA; cdr3_nt: TGTGCCAGCAGTTTCCTTGGACAGAGTAATTCACCCCTCCACTTT; cdr3_aa: CASSFLGQSNSPLHF
j_call: TRBJ1-1; clone_size: once; v_call: TRBV7-2; d_call: TRBD1; cdr3_nt: TGTGCCAGCAGCCAGGACAGGGTTACTGAAGCTTTCTTT; cdr3_aa: CASSQDRVTEAFF
j_call: TRBJ2-7; clone_size: NA; v_call: TRBV2; d_call: TRBD1; cdr3_nt: TGTGCCAGCAGTGTCAGGGGGAGCGAGCAGTACTTC; cdr3_aa: CASSVRGSEQYF
j_call: TRBJ2-5; clone_size: NA; v_call: TRBV20-1; d_call: NA; cdr3_nt: TGCAGTGCGCACAGACAAGAGACCCAGTACTTC; cdr3_aa: CSAHRQETQYF
j_call: TRBJ2-7; clone_size: few; v_call: TRBV10-3; d_call: NA; cdr3_nt: TGTGCCGCATCCAGGGACTCCTACGAGCAGTACTTC; cdr3_aa: CAASRDSYEQYF
j_call: TRBJ2-2; clone_size: NA; v_call: TRBV30; d_call: NA; cdr3_nt: TGTGCCTGGAGTGTAATTCCAGGTAGTACCGGGGAGCTGTTTTTT; cdr3_aa: CAWSVIPGSTGELFF
j_call: TRBJ1-5; clone_size: NA; v_call: TRBV18; d_call: NA; cdr3_nt: TGTGCCAGCTCACCGTCGGGGGATAGCAATCAGCCCCAGCATTTT; cdr3_aa: CASSPSGDSNQPQHF
j_call: TRBJ2-1; clone_size: NA; v_call: TRBV4-1; d_call: NA; cdr3_nt: TGCGCCAGCAGCCAAGAGGCTACCGGGGGTTCCTACAATGAGCAGTTCTTC; cdr3_aa: CASSQEATGGSYNEQFF
j_call: TRBJ2-2; clone_size: NA; v_call: TRBV11-3; d_call: NA; cdr3_nt: TGTGCCAGCAGCTTTGGTTGGGGGGATGAAGGGGAGCTGTTTTTT; cdr3_aa: CASSFGWGDEGELFF
j_call: TRBJ2-5; clone_size: few; v_call: TRBV27; d_call: TRBD1; cdr3_nt: TGTGCCAGCAGTTATCGCGGGACAGGGTTAGGAGAGACCCAGTACTTC; cdr3_aa: CASSYRGTGLGETQYF
j_call: TRBJ1-2; clone_size: NA; v_call: TRBV29-1; d_call: NA; cdr3_nt: TGCAGCTCCCGGGACACTGAAAACTATGGCTACACCTTC; cdr3_aa: CSSRDTENYGYTF
j_call: TRBJ2-3; clone_size: once; v_call: TRBV5-6; d_call: TRBD2; cdr3_nt: TGTGCCAGCAGCTATCCTCAAATAGCGGGGTCTAGCACAGATACGCAGTATTTT; cdr3_aa: CASSYPQIAGSSTDTQYF
j_call: TRBJ2-3; clone_size: few; v_call: TRBV1; d_call: NA; cdr3_nt: TGCACCAGCAGCCAAGATAGCCGGAGGCTAGCGGGCACAGATACGCAGTATTTT; cdr3_aa: CTSSQDSRRLAGTDTQYF
j_call: TRBJ2-1; clone_size: NA; v_call: TRBV11-2; d_call: NA; cdr3_nt: TGTGCCAGCAGCTTAGTGGGGCCGGCGGACAATGAGCAGTTCTTC; cdr3_aa: CASSLVGPADNEQFF
j_call: TRBJ1-6; clone_size: NA; v_call: TRBV7-9; d_call: NA; cdr3_nt: TGTGCCAGCAGCTTAGGACAGTTTAATTCACCCCTCCACTTT; cdr3_aa: CASSLGQFNSPLHF
j_call: TRBJ2-3; clone_size: NA; v_call: TRBV11-1; d_call: TRBD2; cdr3_nt: TGTGCCAGCAGCTTAAGCGGGAGGTGGCCAGATACGCAGTATTTT; cdr3_aa: CASSLSGRWPDTQYF
j_call: TRBJ1-1; clone_size: NA; v_call: TRBV29-1; d_call: TRBD1; cdr3_nt: TGCAGCGTTGCGGGGGACAGGGGCACTGAAGCTTTCTTT; cdr3_aa: CSVAGDRGTEAFF
j_call: TRBJ2-7; clone_size: NA; v_call: TRBV6-5; d_call: NA; cdr3_nt: TGTGCCAGCAGCGTCAACAGGGTTCCCTCCTACGAGCAGTACTTC; cdr3_aa: CASSVNRVPSYEQYF
j_call: TRBJ1-2; clone_size: NA; v_call: TRBV28; d_call: NA; cdr3_nt: TGTGCCAGCAGTTTAGGTACAGACACCTATGGGGGCTACACCTTC; cdr3_aa: CASSLGTDTYGGYTF
j_call: TRBJ2-7; clone_size: NA; v_call: TRBV6-1; d_call: TRBD2; cdr3_nt: TGTGCCAGCAGTGATCGGCGGGAGGTGTCCTACGAGCAGTACTTC; cdr3_aa: CASSDRREVSYEQYF
j_call: TRBJ2-3; clone_size: NA; v_call: TRBV7-9; d_call: NA; cdr3_nt: TGTGCCAGCAGCTTACCGGGGAACACAGATACGCAGTATTTT; cdr3_aa: CASSLPGNTDTQYF
j_call: TRBJ2-7; clone_size: few; v_call: TRBV29-1; d_call: TRBD1; cdr3_nt: TGCAGCGTTGATAGGACAGGGGTTGATGGCGAGCAGTACTTC; cdr3_aa: CSVDRTGVDGEQYF
j_call: TRBJ2-5; clone_size: NA; v_call: TRBV10-3; d_call: TRBD2; cdr3_nt: TGTGCCTCTCAGAGTCTCGTAGCGGGAGTAGAGACCCAGTACTTC; cdr3_aa: CASQSLVAGVETQYF
j_call: TRBJ2-4; clone_size: NA; v_call: TRBV6-2/TRBV6-3; d_call: NA; cdr3_nt: TGTGCCAGCAGTTTAACCACGGACATTCAGTACTTC; cdr3_aa: CASSLTTDIQYF
j_call: TRBJ2-2; clone_size: NA; v_call: TRBV19; d_call: TRBD1; cdr3_nt: TGTGCCAGTAGCTTTACAGGGGACACCGGGGAGCTGTTTTTT; cdr3_aa: CASSFTGDTGELFF
j_call: TRBJ2-1; clone_size: NA; v_call: TRBV28; d_call: TRBD2; cdr3_nt: TGTGCCAGCAGCCTTTCATTACTAGCGGGAGTGAGGGGTACTGAGCAGTTCTTC; cdr3_aa: CASSLSLLAGVRGTEQFF